The T cell receptor beta chain described here comes from a study of graft-versus-host responses after intestinal transplantation. Trimming cost V 4 bases and J 4 bases; bases outside gene matches: 13. The CDR3 loop spans 18 amino acids. Germline values: CDR1 SGHRS, CDR2 YFSETQ. This clone was seen once. Profiled with immunoSEQ multiplex PCR; TCRdb holds only in-frame clones, not every one. The table records fewer than 75,000 clones, around 90% of them present only once. This specimen was PBMCs, taken 26 days after transplant. The sequence was collected from a human patient who received an intestinal transplant, so some T cells may come from the graft donor. The V call is TRBV5-1, the J call TRBJ2-3, with TRBD2 identical over 12 bases. CDR3 sequence reads: CASSDEPGLAGTSDTQYF. CDR3 bases: TGCGCCAGCAGCGATGAACCCGGACTAGCGGGGACCTCAGATACGCAGTATTTT.